This T cell receptor (beta chain) derives from a study of cytomegalovirus exposure and HLA in healthy donors. Repertoires were generated with immunoSEQ multiplex PCR, while TCRdb's copy carries only in-frame clones and drops some. This table has 65,000 to 75,000 clones, roughly 95% appearing once. In germline, CDR1 is SGHAT, CDR2 FQDESV (reference sequence). This CDR3 spans 13 amino acids. Deletions cut 5 bases from V and 9 bases from J, with 14 bases between. The receptor's source is a woman between 18 and 30 years old in good health and CMV-seropositive. The rearrangement uses TRBV11-1 and TRBJ2-1, with TRBD1 as a possible D gene (7 bases). Sequencing used PBMCs. CDR3 coding DNA: TGTGCCAGCAGCAATCAGGGGGGAACTGAGCAGTTCTTC. It translates to CASSNQGGTEQFF. Using reference TRBV11-1 and TRBJ2-1 for the parts outside the CDR3, the full variable domain is EAEVAQSPRYKITEKSQAVAFWCDPISGHATLYWYRQILGQGPELLVQFQDESVVDDSQLPKDRFSAERLKGVDSTLKIQPAELGDSAMYLCASSNQGGTEQFFGPGTRLTVL.